What follows are 23 T cell receptor beta chains derived from one specimen sequenced in a study of blood T cell repertoires in COVID-19. Produced via immunoSEQ multiplex PCR; TCRdb's table is partial and in-frame only. The sample has 90,000 to 120,000 clones; approximately 88% are singletons. The sample consisted of peripheral blood. Every receptor here comes from a man aged 45-65 years with active or convalescent COVID-19.

The chain uses TRBV6-6 and TRBJ1-1; D might be TRBD1 (6 bases). This CDR3 region has 11 residues. The V gene lost 7 bases and the J gene lost 11 bases, with 14 bases spanning the gap. The germline CDR1 and CDR2 sequences are MNHNY and SVGAGI (reference sequence). DNA of the CDR3: TGTGCCAGCACCCAGAAGGGGGAGGCTTTCTTT. It yields the protein CASTQKGEAFF.

This CDR3 reads CASSFSGSTETQYF. CDR3 DNA: TGTGCCAGCAGCTTCAGCGGGAGTACCGAGACCCAGTACTTC. The rearrangement uses TRBV7-9 and TRBJ2-5; 8 bases align to TRBD2. After removal of 3 bases from V and 5 bases from J, the junction contained 5 bases not matched to a gene. The CDR3 runs to 14 residues. Germline V gives CDR1 SEHNR, CDR2 FQNEAQ (reference sequence). Full variable domain (outside the CDR3, taken from reference TRBV7-9 and TRBJ2-5): DTGVSQNPRHKITKRGQNVTFRCDPISEHNRLYWYRQTLGQGPEFLTYFQNEAQLEKSRLLSDRFSAERPKGSFSTLEIQRTEQGDSAMYLCASSFSGSTETQYFGPGTRLLVL.

The chain employs TRBV11-2 and TRBJ2-7; D uncertain. Germline loops: CDR1 SGHAT, CDR2 FQNNGV. V lost 6 bases, J lost 1 base, and 16 bases lay in between. The CDR3 has 15 residues. The CDR3 region is CASRPLTSRSYEQYF. The DNA for the CDR3 is TGTGCCAGCAGGCCCCTTACAAGTCGTTCCTACGAGCAGTACTTC. Supplemented by reference TRBV11-2 and TRBJ2-7, the full variable domain reads EAGVAQSPRYKIIEKRQSVAFWCNPISGHATLYWYQQILGQGPKLLIQFQNNGVVDDSQLPKDRFSAERLKGVDSTLKIQPAKLEDSAVYLCASRPLTSRSYEQYFGPGTRLTVT.

The V and J genes are TRBV6-1 and TRBJ1-3; D remains ambiguous. The CDR3 extends over 16 amino acids. Trimming took 3 bases from V and 0 from J, leaving 12 bases between them. The germline gives CDR1 MNHNS, CDR2 SASEGT. The CDR3, as DNA: TGTGCCAGCAGTGACGAGGGAATAAGCTCTGGAAACACCATATATTTT. Residues: CASSDEGISSGNTIYF.

The chain uses TRBV6-2 or TRBV6-3 and TRBJ2-1, with D possibly matching TRBD2 (5 bases). V was trimmed by 3 bases and J by 6 bases, leaving 18 bases between them. The CDR3 covers 16 residues. Germline-derived CDR1 and CDR2 are MNHEY and SVGEGT. Written as DNA, the CDR3 is TGTGCCAGCAGTTATAGGGAGACCCTCCTCGCCAATGAGCAGTTCTTC. Its translation is CASSYRETLLANEQFF.

The genes are TRBV7-9 and TRBJ2-5; a weak D match, TRBD1 (5 bases). From germline, CDR1 is SEHNR and CDR2 FQNEAQ (reference sequence). CDR3 length equals 15 residues. Deletions cut 2 bases from V and 3 bases from J, with 13 bases between. This CDR3 reads CASSLIDSYKETQYF. CDR3 nucleotides: TGTGCCAGCAGCTTAATCGACAGTTACAAAGAGACCCAGTACTTC.

The chain carries TRBV7-2 and TRBJ2-5, with 9 bases lining up with TRBD2. Looked up from germline, CDR1 is SGHTA and CDR2 is FQGNSA. The V gene end was trimmed by 6 bases and the J gene end by 4 bases; junction bases not matched to a gene: 15. This CDR3 contains 17 residues. CDR3: CASSTGLAILGGETQYF. The CDR3 nucleotides read TGTGCCAGCAGTACGGGACTAGCAATATTGGGAGGAGAGACCCAGTACTTC. The complete variable domain, with remaining parts taken from reference TRBV7-2 and TRBJ2-5, reads GAGVSQSPSNKVTEKGKDVELRCDPISGHTALYWYRQSLGQGLEFLIYFQGNSAPDKSGLPSDRFSAERTGGSVSTLTIQRTQQEDSAVYLCASSTGLAILGGETQYFGPGTRLLVL.

The chain is built from TRBV18 and TRBJ1-4; D call uncertain. The CDR3 has 14 amino acids. The germline V and J ends were trimmed by 0 bases and 8 bases, with 10 bases remaining between them. Germline CDR1 and CDR2: KGHSH and LQKENI. CDR3 amino acids: CASSPPNEGEKLFF. CDR3 coding DNA: TGTGCCAGCTCACCACCTAATGAGGGAGAAAAACTGTTTTTT.

The rearrangement joins TRBV13 to TRBJ1-5, with D perhaps matching TRBD1 (5 bases). The CDR3 extends over 13 amino acids. Germline V lookup: CDR1 PRHDT, CDR2 FYEKMQ (reference sequence). V shed 5 bases and J shed 6 bases, with 11 bases lying between them. As DNA, the CDR3 is TGTGCCAGCAGCCTGGGACTTGGTCAGCCCCAGCATTTT. Translation gives CASSLGLGQPQHF.

The chain recombines TRBV6-6 with TRBJ2-7, with 8 bases lining up with TRBD2. The germline gives CDR1 MNHNY, CDR2 SVGAGI (reference sequence). J gave up 3 bases and V 8 bases, and 6 bases lay outside the gene matches. CDR3 length: 13 residues. CDR3 DNA sequence: TGTGCCAGCGCCCAGCGGGAGAGCTACGAGCAGTACTTC. Protein: CASAQRESYEQYF.

The chain uses TRBV3-1 (or the pseudogene TRBV3-2) and TRBJ1-1, with 7 positions matching TRBD1. CDR1 LGHDT and CDR2 YNNKEL come from the germline V gene (reference sequence). The ends lost 2 bases at V and 0 bases at J; junction bases unmatched: 9. This CDR3 is 17 amino acids long. In DNA form, the CDR3 reads TGTGCCAGCAGCCAACAAACCCGACAGGGAATGAACACTGAAGCTTTCTTT. This codes for CASSQQTRQGMNTEAFF.

CDR3 nucleotide sequence: TGTGCCAGCAGCTTAGGACAGGGACTTGTGAGGGCTTTCTTT. Translation: CASSLGQGLVRAFF. The chain uses TRBV7-2 and TRBJ1-1; 7 nucleotides line up with TRBD1. Germline-derived CDR1 and CDR2 are SGHTA and FQGNSA. Trimming cost V 1 base and J 11 bases; bases outside gene matches: 10. The length of the CDR3 is 14 residues. The whole variable domain, filled in from reference TRBV7-2 and TRBJ1-1, reads GAGVSQSPSNKVTEKGKDVELRCDPISGHTALYWYRQSLGQGLEFLIYFQGNSAPDKSGLPSDRFSAERTGGSVSTLTIQRTQQEDSAVYLCASSLGQGLVRAFFGQGTRLTVV.

This clone was observed a single time. V gene TRBV12-3 or TRBV12-4 combines with J gene TRBJ2-1; no clear D. Between the trimmed V and J ends, which lost 5 bases and 10 bases, there was a span of 12 bases. The CDR3 has 12 residues. The CDR3 sequence is CASSAHIHEQFF. The CDR3 DNA is TGTGCCAGCAGTGCGCATATCCACGAGCAGTTCTTC.

The chain is built from TRBV20-1 and TRBJ1-5; D might be TRBD1 (5 bases). CDR1 is DFQATT and CDR2 is SNEGSKA in the germline V gene (reference sequence). Trimming took 4 bases from V and 3 from J, leaving 19 bases between them. This CDR3 is built from 16 residues. This CDR3 reads CSANDYGRGDNQPQHF. The CDR3 DNA reads TGCAGTGCTAATGATTACGGCCGGGGGGACAATCAGCCCCAGCATTTT.

The chain has TRBV6-2 or TRBV6-3 and TRBJ2-2, with D perhaps matching TRBD2 (5 bases). Germline V lookup: CDR1 MNHEY, CDR2 SVGEGT. This CDR3 comprises 15 residues. Between the trimmed V and J ends, which lost 2 bases and 12 bases, there was a span of 19 bases. The CDR3, as DNA: TGTGCCAGCAGTTACGACGGGAACACCGGGATTAAGCTGTTTTTT. It translates to CASSYDGNTGIKLFF.

V usage is TRBV6-5 and J usage is TRBJ2-6, with D perhaps matching TRBD2 (6 bases). Trimming left V 8 bases short and J 0 bases short, with 11 bases between. Germline CDR1 and CDR2: MNHEY and SVGAGI. The CDR3 runs 15 residues. The CDR3 DNA reads TGTGCCAGCGAGGAAGCGGGCTCTGGGGCCAACGTCCTGACTTTC. As protein: CASEEAGSGANVLTF.

The chain recombines TRBV19 with TRBJ2-7; 8 nucleotides match TRBD2. Germline lookup yields CDR1 LNHDA and CDR2 SQIVND (reference sequence). J gave up 5 bases and V 5 bases, and 11 bases lay outside the gene matches. This CDR3 spans 15 amino acids. Written as DNA, the CDR3 is TGTGCCAGTAGTCCCCAGGTCCGGGAGGGCAACGAGCAGTACTTC. The encoded protein is CASSPQVREGNEQYF.

This clone showed up just a few times. The chain uses TRBV4-1 and TRBJ1-2, with 9 bases matching TRBD1. J gave up 0 bases and V 4 bases, and 9 bases lay outside the gene matches. CDR3 length equals 17 residues. CDR1 is MGHRA and CDR2 is YSYEKL in the germline V gene. CDR3 sequence: CASSRSGTGLANYGYTF. CDR3 sequence (DNA): TGCGCCAGCAGCCGTTCCGGGACAGGGTTAGCTAACTATGGCTACACCTTC.

This chain joins TRBV18 and TRBJ2-2; 7 bases line up with TRBD2. The junction had 34 bases not matched to a gene; V was cut back by 4 bases and J by 8 bases. The germline V gene has CDR1 KGHSH and CDR2 LQKENI. There are 23 residues in the CDR3. CDR3 in amino acids: CASSLWRLADKQVPSELPGELFF. CDR3 nucleotide sequence: TGTGCCAGCTCACTGTGGAGGCTAGCGGATAAGCAGGTCCCGTCCGAGTTACCGGGGGAGCTGTTTTTT.

The chain uses TRBV11-2 and TRBJ1-1; D unresolved. Trimming took 3 bases from V and 1 from J, leaving 6 bases between them. The CDR3 runs to 13 residues. Germline assignment: CDR1 SGHAT and CDR2 FQNNGV. Here the CDR3 DNA reads TGTGCCAGCAGCTTTGGGCGGAACACTGAAGCTTTCTTT. This sequence encodes CASSFGRNTEAFF.

V gene TRBV11-2 combines with J gene TRBJ2-1; 7 bases fit TRBD2. CDR1 is SGHAT and CDR2 is FQNNGV in the germline V gene. There are 17 residues in the CDR3. Losses at the gene ends were 1 base for V and 2 bases for J; bases not matched to a gene: 8. The CDR3 sequence: CASSLARVGLAYNEQFF. CDR3 DNA: TGTGCCAGCAGCTTAGCCAGGGTAGGACTAGCCTACAATGAGCAGTTCTTC.

This chain links TRBV4-1 with TRBJ2-7, with 8 bases aligning to TRBD2. Looked up from germline, CDR1 is MGHRA and CDR2 is YSYEKL. Trimming took 5 bases from V and 4 from J; bases not matched to a gene: 19. The CDR3 spans 18 residues. Here the CDR3 DNA reads TGCGCCAGCAGCGACCCCCTCCGGACCGGGAGGGCCAAGTACGAGCAGTACTTC. Translated: CASSDPLRTGRAKYEQYF.

J is TRBJ1-5 and V is TRBV28, with D unclear. This CDR3 spans 19 amino acids. In germline, CDR1 is MDHEN, CDR2 SYDVKM. Trimming took off 5 bases at V and 2 bases at J, with 25 bases between the two ends. The CDR3 reads CASSPPRDSTVWGNQPQHF. CDR3 nucleotide sequence: TGTGCCAGCAGTCCGCCCCGGGATAGCACTGTTTGGGGCAATCAGCCCCAGCATTTT.